This TCR beta chain was obtained from a study of identical twins. Findings and limits, study-wide: Conclusions were drawn cross-sectionally by statistical analysis, without following the same donors. Because invariant MAIT and iNKT cells could be present, zero-insertion analyses could be partly confounded. In monozygotic twins, models underestimated the sharing of out-of-frame TCR alpha.

Trimming removed 5 bases at V and 7 bases at J, with 14 bases between. The CDR3 is 12 amino acids. Germline-derived CDR1 and CDR2 are DFQATT and SNEGSKA (reference sequence). TCRdb ran MiXCR on the 5' RACE reads and lists one entry per CDR3 protein. The table includes about 570,000 distinct CDR3 sequences, around 9.6% detected once. Only a few counts were recorded for this clonotype. Its antigen is unknown. These data were likewise used in another study, on yellow fever vaccine responses in identical twins.

The sample consisted of PBMCs. V gene TRBV20-1 combines with J gene TRBJ1-2; D might be TRBD1 (6 bases). The sequence came from a young woman in good health. The CDR3: CSAATGIGGYTF. CDR3 nucleotides: TGCAGTGCTGCTACAGGGATAGGTGGCTACACCTTC.